Each of the 14 T cell receptor beta chains below was sequenced from the same sample in a study of regulatory T cells in long-lasting Graves disease. CDR3 regions were amplified by Arm-PCR using iRepertoire HTBI primers to build TCR beta libraries. TCRdb fed the multiplex PCR reads into MiXCR, producing one record per CDR3 protein. This sample has around 460,000 distinct CDR3 sequences, with 20% to 25% found just once. Indicated time point: persistent/refractory GD, antithyroid drugs over 5 years with positive TRAb. Following extraction of RNA from PBMCs, that RNA was used to make the TCR library. Sequenced here: peripheral blood mononuclear cells (PBMCs), sampled when the disease was refractory, from a patient treated with antithyroid drugs. These receptors all come from a female donor with Graves disease.

In the case of this clonotype: Possible read error: a much larger clone is one base away. This rearrangement joins TRBV6-5 to TRBJ1-1, with D perhaps matching TRBD1 (5 bases). V was clipped by 1 base and J by 0 bases, with 6 bases between them. This CDR3 region has 14 residues. Per the germline V gene, CDR1 is MNHEY and CDR2 is SVGAGI. CDR3 sequence: CASSYWGMNTEAFF. For the CDR3, the DNA is TGTGCCAGCAGTTACTGGGGGATGAACACTGAAGCTTTCTTT.

At least ten counts were recorded for this clonotype. This sequence joins TRBV12-3 or TRBV12-4 and TRBJ2-7; TRBD1 is a possible D gene (5 bases). CDR3 size: 12 residues. V shed 4 bases and J shed 4 bases, with 8 bases lying between them. This CDR3 reads CASSSGWYEQYF. The CDR3 region has the DNA TGTGCCAGCAGTTCAGGGTGGTACGAGCAGTACTTC.

This clonotype was counted a few times. This chain links TRBV6-1 with TRBJ2-5; D is unresolved. This CDR3 is 12 amino acids long. The V and J ends lost 5 bases and 5 bases respectively, with 9 bases between them. Germline CDR1 MNHNS, CDR2 SASEGT. The CDR3 region is CASSTRVETQYF. The CDR3 DNA reads TGTGCCAGCAGTACCCGTGTCGAGACCCAGTACTTC.

This clonotype has a count of ten or more. The chain combines TRBV7-2 with TRBJ1-1, with D unclear. V gave up 4 bases and J gave up 1 base, with 7 bases separating them. The CDR3 extends over 13 amino acids. Germline V gene lookup returns CDR1 SGHTA and CDR2 FQGNSA. This CDR3 is CASSSDPNTEAFF. Written as DNA, the CDR3 is TGTGCCAGCAGCTCCGACCCGAACACTGAAGCTTTCTTT.

The rearrangement links TRBV2 to TRBJ1-5; no clear D gene. The germline CDR1 and CDR2 sequences are SNHLY and FYNNEI. This CDR3 region has 15 residues. V lost 1 base to trimming and J lost 0 bases, with 7 bases between them. CDR3 in amino acids: CASSEGTVSNQPQHF. Written as DNA, the CDR3 is TGTGCCAGCAGTGAAGGGACGGTTAGCAATCAGCCCCAGCATTTT.

This clonotype was detected a few times. The chain's CDR3 is CSALPEGLRYEQYF. CDR3 coding DNA: TGCAGTGCTCTACCCGAGGGGCTGAGGTACGAGCAGTACTTC. The genes are TRBV20-1 and TRBJ2-7; D is possibly TRBD1 or TRBD2 (5 bases each). The CDR3 is made up of 14 amino acids. The V and J ends lost 5 bases and 4 bases respectively, with 18 bases between them. CDR1 DFQATT and CDR2 SNEGSKA come from the germline V gene (reference sequence).

A word on this clonotype: This may arise from a read error, as a much more abundant clone is one base away. The chain's CDR3 is CASWAGSYEQYF. The DNA of the CDR3 is TGTGCCAGCTGGGCGGGCTCCTACGAGCAGTACTTC. J is TRBJ2-7 and V is TRBV6-1; D perhaps matches TRBD2 (5 bases). The length of the CDR3 is 12 residues. Germline CDR1 MNHNS, CDR2 SASEGT. Trimming pared 8 bases from V and 0 bases from J, leaving 8 bases between.

Ten or more counts support this clonotype. The V call is TRBV28, the J call TRBJ2-1; D gene uncertain. Germline values: CDR1 MDHEN, CDR2 SYDVKM. The CDR3 sequence is 12 residues long. V was cut by 4 bases and J by 8 bases, with 9 bases left in between. As DNA, the CDR3 is TGTGCCAGCAGTTCCGCTGGAGATGAGCAGTTCTTC. Its protein product is CASSSAGDEQFF.

The chain employs TRBV30 and TRBJ2-2; D gene ambiguous. CDR3 length: 15 residues. Germline assignment: CDR1 GTSNPN and CDR2 SVGIG (reference sequence). The V end was cut by 2 bases, the J end by 1 base, with 11 bases between. In DNA, the CDR3 is TGTGCCTGGAGTCTGGGAAGGGTGAACACCGGGGAGCTGTTTTTT. It translates to CAWSLGRVNTGELFF.

This chain joins TRBV28 and TRBJ2-7; 11 nucleotides match TRBD2. The germline gives CDR1 MDHEN, CDR2 SYDVKM. Trimming took 3 bases from V and 2 from J; bases not matched to a gene: 6. The CDR3 covers 16 residues. The CDR3 loop reads CASSLYTSGRPYEQYF. DNA of the CDR3: TGTGCCAGCAGTTTGTACACTAGCGGGAGACCCTACGAGCAGTACTTC.

This clonotype was recorded many times. J is TRBJ1-1 and V is TRBV29-1; possible D gene TRBD1, 5 bases. The CDR3 is 17 amino acids. The germline V gene encodes CDR1 SQVTM and CDR2 ANQGSEA. Trimming cost V 4 bases and J 1 base, with 22 bases left between them. CDR3 sequence reads: CSVAGFLGAGGNTEAFF. CDR3 sequence (DNA): TGCAGCGTTGCAGGTTTTCTCGGGGCCGGAGGGAACACTGAAGCTTTCTTT. Looking up the rest from reference TRBV29-1 and TRBJ1-1 gives the full variable domain: SAVISQKPSRDICQRGTSLTIQCQVDSQVTMMFWYRQQPGQSLTLIATANQGSEATYESGFVIDKFPISRPNLTFSTLTVSNMSPEDSSIYLCSVAGFLGAGGNTEAFFGQGTRLTVV.

In its sample, this clonotype was seen a few times. At one boundary the junction diverges from the germline segment, which might be a read error. V gene TRBV28 combines with J gene TRBJ2-4; 7 bases match TRBD1. CDR3 length: 14 amino acids. Looked up from germline, CDR1 is MDHEN and CDR2 is SYDVKM. The chain's CDR3 is CASSLSISGQSVNF. Written as DNA, the CDR3 is TGTGCCAGCAGTTTATCCATATCGGGACAGTCGGTGAACTTC.

This clonotype has ten or more counts. V and J are TRBV2 and TRBJ1-2, with unresolved D. This CDR3 contains 14 residues. Between the trimmed V and J ends, which lost 0 bases and 2 bases, there was a span of 7 bases. In germline, CDR1 is SNHLY, CDR2 FYNNEI. For the CDR3, the DNA is TGTGCCAGCAGTGAAGCGCCGGTCAACTATGGCTACACCTTC. Its translation: CASSEAPVNYGYTF.

This clonotype was counted at least ten times. The genes are TRBV30 and TRBJ1-5; D remains ambiguous. CDR1 is GTSNPN and CDR2 is SVGIG in the germline V gene (reference sequence). The ends were cut back, 2 bases at V and 7 bases at J, with 12 bases in the middle. CDR3 length: 13 residues. DNA of the CDR3: TGTGCCTGGAGTAAAGGTGTGGGACAGCCCCAGCATTTT. Its protein product is CAWSKGVGQPQHF. Variable domain in full (rest from reference TRBV30 and TRBJ1-5): SQTIHQWPATLVQPVGSPLSLECTVEGTSNPNLYWYRQAAGRGLQLLFYSVGIGQISSEVPQNLSASRPQDRQFILSSKKLLLSDSGFYLCAWSKGVGQPQHFGDGTRLSIL.